This is a list of T cell receptor beta chains from one sample in a study of early T cells in non-severe SARS-CoV-2 infection. Each CDR3 protein is one row after TCRdb ran MiXCR on the 5' RACE reads. The sample includes 50,000 to 75,000 distinct CDR3 sequences, roughly 9% of them seen just once. The sequenced sample was whole blood, obtained at baseline. The receptor set was obtained from an adult who was a healthcare worker with PCR-confirmed SARS-CoV-2 infection or an uninfected control (not recorded which). The CDR3 runs from the conserved cysteine through the conserved F or W. D genes are given only for firm matches. Size tells how often a clone was seen (once, few, many) or the class of an expanded clone, and some rows leave it out.

size,D,V,J,DNA,CDR3
few,.,TRBV6-6,TRBJ2-1,TGTGCCAGCAGTTACCTGACTAGTTCTGATGAGCAGTTCTTC,CASSYLTSSDEQFF
few,TRBD1,TRBV5-5,TRBJ2-7,TGTGCCAGCAGCCCTGACAGGGGGGGCTTCTCCTCCTACGAGCAGTACTTC,CASSPDRGGFSSYEQYF
.,TRBD2,TRBV6-6,TRBJ2-2,TGTGCCAGCGCACAGACTAGCGGGCTCACCGGGGAGCTGTTTTTT,CASAQTSGLTGELFF
many,TRBD1,TRBV4-1,TRBJ1-3,TGCGCCAGCAGCCAAGATTTCAGGGACAGCGACTCTGGAAACACCATATATTTT,CASSQDFRDSDSGNTIYF
many,TRBD2,TRBV11-2,TRBJ2-1,TGTGCCAGCAGCCCTAGCGGAAATGAGCAGTTCTTC,CASSPSGNEQFF
.,TRBD2,TRBV5-1,TRBJ2-1,TGCGCCAGCAGCTTTACTAGCGGGAGGCCCCCCTCCTACAATGAGCAGTTCTTC,CASSFTSGRPPSYNEQFF
many,.,TRBV11-2,TRBJ1-1,TGTGCCAGCAGCTCTGGAGGCGGTACTGAAGCTTTCTTT,CASSSGGGTEAFF
.,.,TRBV5-1,TRBJ2-5,TGCGCCAGCTCGCGGCGGGAATTGTACCAAGAGACCCAGTACTTC,CASSRRELYQETQYF
few,.,TRBV25-1,TRBJ1-2,TGTGCCAGCAGTGATCCAGGGCAGGGCTACACCTTC,CASSDPGQGYTF
.,.,TRBV10-3,TRBJ1-2,TGTGCCATCAGTCTCGGACCGCTCGCTGGCTACACCTTC,CAISLGPLAGYTF
few,.,TRBV9,TRBJ2-3,TGTGCCAGCAGCGTAGTAATCTGTCCGGTCTGTTATAGCACAGATACGCAGTATTTT,CASSVVICPVCYSTDTQYF
.,TRBD2,TRBV7-6,TRBJ2-1,TGTGCCAGCAGCTTAAGGAGCGGGAGAGGGGTATACAATGAGCAGTTCTTC,CASSLRSGRGVYNEQFF
medium-sized,.,TRBV7-8,TRBJ2-1,TGTGCCAGCAGCTTAGTAGGGGAAAGCTCCTACAATGAGCAGTTCTTC,CASSLVGESSYNEQFF
few,TRBD1,TRBV11-3,TRBJ1-1,TGTGCCAGCAGTCGTGGGGACAGGAACACTGAAGCTTTCTTT,CASSRGDRNTEAFF
many,.,TRBV20-1,TRBJ1-2,TGCAGTGCCACCCCGCCAGGTGTCTATGGCTACACCTTC,CSATPPGVYGYTF
.,.,TRBV9,TRBJ2-5,TGTGCCAGCAGCGTAGGCGTTACGGGATCGGAAGAGACCCAGTACTTC,CASSVGVTGSEETQYF
many,.,TRBV7-3,TRBJ2-1,TGTGCCAGCAGCTTAACCCCGCCAGGGTCCCTTACGGTATCCTACAATGAGCAGTTCTTC,CASSLTPPGSLTVSYNEQFF
many,.,TRBV11-2,TRBJ1-5,TGTGCCAGCAGCATATCAGGCAATCAGCCCCAGCATTTT,CASSISGNQPQHF
.,.,TRBV6-5,TRBJ2-4,TGTGCCAGCAGTTACCCCTCGGACCGTTACAAAAACATTCAGTACTTC,CASSYPSDRYKNIQYF
once,TRBD1,TRBV12-3/TRBV12-4,TRBJ2-6,TGTGCCAGCAGTCCACAGGGGTCCCCTGGGGCCAACGTCCTGACTTTC,CASSPQGSPGANVLTF
few,TRBD1,TRBV7-2,TRBJ2-1,TGTGCCAGCAGCTTAGACGGGACAGGGAATGAGCAGTTCTTC,CASSLDGTGNEQFF
few,TRBD2,TRBV5-1,TRBJ2-5,TGCGCCAGCAGCAGGAGCGGGAGTCAAGAGACCCAGTACTTC,CASSRSGSQETQYF
.,TRBD2,TRBV7-2,TRBJ2-3,TGTGCCAGCAGCTTAGTAGCTCGGACTAGCGGGACTTATAGCACAGATACGCAGTATTTT,CASSLVARTSGTYSTDTQYF
many,TRBD2,TRBV11-2,TRBJ2-7,TGTGCCAGCAGTCCCAGCGGGACGCCATCCTACGAGCAGTACTTC,CASSPSGTPSYEQYF
many,.,TRBV11-2,TRBJ1-6,TGTGCCAGCAGCTTAGACGCCAGACCCGGTTCACCCCTCCACTTT,CASSLDARPGSPLHF